This T cell receptor (beta chain) was profiled in a study of blood T cell repertoires in COVID-19. Only in-frame clones appear in the TCRdb table, and some are missing; sequencing was by immunoSEQ multiplex PCR. The table shows approximately 61,000 clones, with around 80% occurring only once. The receptor was derived from a woman between 65 and 79 years old with acute or convalescent COVID-19. Input material: peripheral blood.

In nucleotides, the CDR3 is TGTGCTAGTGGTTCCCCCCTGGGGACAGGGGTTCTCACCGGGGAGCTGTTTTTT. The encoded protein is CASGSPLGTGVLTGELFF. This chain uses TRBV12-5 with TRBJ2-2; 10 nucleotides match TRBD1. Germline V CDR1 and CDR2: LGHNT, FRNRAP. V was clipped by 4 bases and J by 4 bases; unmatched bases: 12. The CDR3 has 18 amino acids.